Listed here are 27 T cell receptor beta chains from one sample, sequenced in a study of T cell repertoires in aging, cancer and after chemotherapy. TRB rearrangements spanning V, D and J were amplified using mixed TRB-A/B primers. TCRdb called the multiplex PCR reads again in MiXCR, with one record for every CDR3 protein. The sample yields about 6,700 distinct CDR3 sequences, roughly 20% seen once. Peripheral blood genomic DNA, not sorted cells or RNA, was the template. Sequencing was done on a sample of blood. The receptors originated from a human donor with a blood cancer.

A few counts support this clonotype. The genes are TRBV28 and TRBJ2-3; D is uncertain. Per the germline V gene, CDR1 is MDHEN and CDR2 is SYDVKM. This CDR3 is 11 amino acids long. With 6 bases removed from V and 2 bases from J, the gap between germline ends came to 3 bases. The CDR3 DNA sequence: TGTGCCAGCAGCAACACAGATACGCAGTATTTT. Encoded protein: CASSNTDTQYF.

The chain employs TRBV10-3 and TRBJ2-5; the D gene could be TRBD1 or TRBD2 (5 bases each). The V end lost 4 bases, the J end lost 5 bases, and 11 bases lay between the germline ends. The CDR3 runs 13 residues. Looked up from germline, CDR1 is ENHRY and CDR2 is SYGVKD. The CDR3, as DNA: TGTGCCATCAGTGCCGGGACGGGGGAGACCCAGTACTTC. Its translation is CAISAGTGETQYF.

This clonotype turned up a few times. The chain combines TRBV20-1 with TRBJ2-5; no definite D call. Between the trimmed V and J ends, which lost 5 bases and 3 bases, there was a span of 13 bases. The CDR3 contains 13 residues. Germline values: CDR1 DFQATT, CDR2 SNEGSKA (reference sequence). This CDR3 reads CSAGRSDKETQYF. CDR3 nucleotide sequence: TGCAGTGCTGGTCGGAGCGACAAAGAGACCCAGTACTTC.

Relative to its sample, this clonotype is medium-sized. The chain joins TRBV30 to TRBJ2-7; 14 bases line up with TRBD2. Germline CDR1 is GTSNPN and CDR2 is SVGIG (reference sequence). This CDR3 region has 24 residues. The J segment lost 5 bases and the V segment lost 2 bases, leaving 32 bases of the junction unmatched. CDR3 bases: TGTGCCTGGAGTAGGGACAGATCCGGGACTAGCGGGAGAGGCACCCATTTTGTCGGAAACGAGCAGTACTTC. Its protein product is CAWSRDRSGTSGRGTHFVGNEQYF.

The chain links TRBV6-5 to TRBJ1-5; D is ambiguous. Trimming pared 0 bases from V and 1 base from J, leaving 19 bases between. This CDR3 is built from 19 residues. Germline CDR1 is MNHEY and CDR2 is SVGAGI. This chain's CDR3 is CASSYSKPGSSGSNQPQHF. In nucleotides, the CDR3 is TGTGCCAGCAGTTACTCGAAGCCAGGCTCGTCAGGAAGCAATCAGCCCCAGCATTTT.

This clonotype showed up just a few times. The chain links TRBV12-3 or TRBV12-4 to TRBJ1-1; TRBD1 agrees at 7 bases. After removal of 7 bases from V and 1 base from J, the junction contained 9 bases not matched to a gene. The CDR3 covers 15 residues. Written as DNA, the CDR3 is TGTGCCAGCACCCGAGGGGGGACAGAGAACACTGAAGCTTTCTTT. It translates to CASTRGGTENTEAFF.

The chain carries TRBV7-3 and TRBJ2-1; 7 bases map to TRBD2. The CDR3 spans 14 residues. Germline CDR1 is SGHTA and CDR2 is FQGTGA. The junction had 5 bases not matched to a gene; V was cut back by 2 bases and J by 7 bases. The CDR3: CASSLAGRENEQFF. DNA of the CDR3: TGTGCCAGCAGCTTAGCTGGGAGGGAGAATGAGCAGTTCTTC. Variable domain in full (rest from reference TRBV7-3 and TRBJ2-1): GAGVSQTPSNKVTEKGKYVELRCDPISGHTALYWYRQSLGQGPEFLIYFQGTGAADDSGLPNDRFFAVRPEGSVSTLKIQRTERGDSAVYLCASSLAGRENEQFFGPGTRLTVL.

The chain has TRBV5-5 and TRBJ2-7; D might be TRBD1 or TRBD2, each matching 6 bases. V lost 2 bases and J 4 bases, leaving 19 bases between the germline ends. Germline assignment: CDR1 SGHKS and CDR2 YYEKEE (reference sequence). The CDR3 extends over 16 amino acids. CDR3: CASSLETARGRYEQYF. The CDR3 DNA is TGTGCCAGCAGCTTAGAGACAGCAAGGGGGAGGTACGAGCAGTACTTC.

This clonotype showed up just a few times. The CDR3 loop reads CASSSILTGELFF. The CDR3 nucleotides are TGCGCCAGCAGCTCTATCCTCACCGGGGAGCTGTTTTTT. The chain has TRBV5-1 and TRBJ2-2; D not certain. Germline assignment: CDR1 SGHRS and CDR2 YFSETQ. The CDR3 is made up of 13 amino acids. Trimming took off 3 bases at V and 4 bases at J, with 7 bases between the two ends.

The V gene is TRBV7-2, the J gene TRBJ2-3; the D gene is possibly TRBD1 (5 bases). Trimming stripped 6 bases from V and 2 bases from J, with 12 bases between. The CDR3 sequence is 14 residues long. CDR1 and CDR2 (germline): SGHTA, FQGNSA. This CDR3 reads CASRRGANTDTQYF. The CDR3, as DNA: TGTGCCAGCAGAAGGGGTGCGAACACAGATACGCAGTATTTT.

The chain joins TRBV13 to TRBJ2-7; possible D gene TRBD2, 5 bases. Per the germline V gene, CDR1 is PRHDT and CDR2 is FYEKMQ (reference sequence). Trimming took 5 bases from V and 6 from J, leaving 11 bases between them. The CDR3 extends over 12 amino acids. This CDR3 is CASSPRAGEQYF. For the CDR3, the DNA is TGTGCCAGCAGCCCTCGTGCGGGCGAGCAGTACTTC.

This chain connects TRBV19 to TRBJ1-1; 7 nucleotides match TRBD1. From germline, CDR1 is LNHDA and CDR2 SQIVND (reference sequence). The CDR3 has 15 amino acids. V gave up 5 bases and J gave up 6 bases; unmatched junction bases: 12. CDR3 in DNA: TGTGCCAGTAGTTCCCGATCGACAGGGTTACCTGAAGCTTTCTTT. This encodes CASSSRSTGLPEAFF.

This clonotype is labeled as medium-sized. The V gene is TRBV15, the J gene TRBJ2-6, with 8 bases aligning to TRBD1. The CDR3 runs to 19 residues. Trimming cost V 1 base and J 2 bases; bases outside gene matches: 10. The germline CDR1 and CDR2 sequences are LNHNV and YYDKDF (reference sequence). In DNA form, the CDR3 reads TGTGCCACCAGCAGAGGGAGGGGGACAGGTGAAGCTGGGGCCAACGTCCTGACTTTC. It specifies CATSRGRGTGEAGANVLTF.

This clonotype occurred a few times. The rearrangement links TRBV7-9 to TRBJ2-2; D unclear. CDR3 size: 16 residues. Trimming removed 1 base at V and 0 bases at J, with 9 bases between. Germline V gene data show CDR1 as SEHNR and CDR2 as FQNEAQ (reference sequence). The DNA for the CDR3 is TGTGCCAGCAGCTTAGTCTTCGGATCGAACACCGGGGAGCTGTTTTTT. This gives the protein CASSLVFGSNTGELFF.

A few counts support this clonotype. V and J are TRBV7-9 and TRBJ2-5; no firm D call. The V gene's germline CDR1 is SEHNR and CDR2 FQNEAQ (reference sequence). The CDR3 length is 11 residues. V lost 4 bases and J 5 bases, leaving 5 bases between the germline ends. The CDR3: CASSSRETQYF. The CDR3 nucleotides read TGTGCCAGCAGCTCCCGGGAGACCCAGTACTTC.

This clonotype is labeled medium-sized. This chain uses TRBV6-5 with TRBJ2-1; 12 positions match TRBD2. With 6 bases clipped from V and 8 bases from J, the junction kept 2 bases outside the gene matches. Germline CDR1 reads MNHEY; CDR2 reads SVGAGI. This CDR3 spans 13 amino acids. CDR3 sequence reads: CASSRLAGDEQFF. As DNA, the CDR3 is TGTGCCAGCAGCCGACTAGCGGGAGATGAGCAGTTCTTC.

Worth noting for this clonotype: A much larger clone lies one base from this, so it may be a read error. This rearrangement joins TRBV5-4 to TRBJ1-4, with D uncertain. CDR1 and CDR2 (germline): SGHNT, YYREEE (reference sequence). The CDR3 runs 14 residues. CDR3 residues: CAGSDGATNEKLFF. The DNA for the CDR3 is TGTGCCGGCAGCGATGGAGCAACTAATGAAAAACTGTTTTTT. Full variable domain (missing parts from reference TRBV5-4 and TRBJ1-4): ETGVTQSPTHLIKTRGQQVTLRCSSQSGHNTVSWYQQALGQGPQFIFQYYREEENGRGNFPPRFSGLQFPNYSSELNVNALELDDSALYLCAGSDGATNEKLFFGSGTQLSVL.

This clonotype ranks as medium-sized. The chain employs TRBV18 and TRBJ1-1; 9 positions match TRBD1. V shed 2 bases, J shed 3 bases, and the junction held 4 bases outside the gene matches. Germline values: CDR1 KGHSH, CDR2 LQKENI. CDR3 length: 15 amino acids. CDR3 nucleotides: TGTGCCAGCTCACCAGACAGGGGGGAGTACACTGAAGCTTTCTTT. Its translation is CASSPDRGEYTEAFF. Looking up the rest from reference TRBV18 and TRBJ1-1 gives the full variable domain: NAGVMQNPRHLVRRRGQEARLRCSPMKGHSHVYWYRQLPEEGLKFMVYLQKENIIDESGMPKERFSAEFPKEGPSILRIQQVVRGDSAAYFCASSPDRGEYTEAFFGQGTRLTVV.

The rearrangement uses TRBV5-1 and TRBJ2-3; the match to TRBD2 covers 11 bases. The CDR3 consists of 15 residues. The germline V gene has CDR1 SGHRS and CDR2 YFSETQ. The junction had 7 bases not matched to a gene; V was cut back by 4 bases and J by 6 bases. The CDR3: CASSLLAGAADTQYF. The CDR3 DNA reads TGCGCCAGCAGCCTACTAGCGGGAGCGGCCGATACGCAGTATTTT.

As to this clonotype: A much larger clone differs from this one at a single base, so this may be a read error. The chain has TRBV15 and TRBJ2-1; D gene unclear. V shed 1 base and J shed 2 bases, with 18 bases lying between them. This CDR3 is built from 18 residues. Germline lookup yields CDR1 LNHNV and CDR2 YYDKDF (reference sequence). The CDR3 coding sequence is TGTGCCACCAGCAGAGTTGGGAACTTGAACCCTCCCTACAATGAGCAGTTCTTC. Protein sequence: CATSRVGNLNPPYNEQFF.

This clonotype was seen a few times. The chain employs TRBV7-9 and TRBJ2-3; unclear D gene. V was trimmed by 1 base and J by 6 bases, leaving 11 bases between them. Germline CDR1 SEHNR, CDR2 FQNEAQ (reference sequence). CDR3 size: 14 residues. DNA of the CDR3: TGTGCCAGCAGCTTAGGTTCGGGTCGTGATACGCAGTATTTT. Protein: CASSLGSGRDTQYF.

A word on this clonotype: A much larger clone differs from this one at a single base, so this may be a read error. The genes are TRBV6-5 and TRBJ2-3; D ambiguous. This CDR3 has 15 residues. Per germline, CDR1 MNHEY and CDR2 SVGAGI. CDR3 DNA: TGTGTCAGCAGAGCTTACATCGGAGACACAGATACGCAGTATTTT. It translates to CVSRAYIGDTDTQYF.

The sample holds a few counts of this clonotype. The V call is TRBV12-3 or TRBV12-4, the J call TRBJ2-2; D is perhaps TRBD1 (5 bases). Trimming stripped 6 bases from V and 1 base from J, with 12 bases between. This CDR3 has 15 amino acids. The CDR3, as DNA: TGTGCCAGCAGGGCTAGGGGCCAGAACACCGGGGAGCTGTTTTTT. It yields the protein CASRARGQNTGELFF.

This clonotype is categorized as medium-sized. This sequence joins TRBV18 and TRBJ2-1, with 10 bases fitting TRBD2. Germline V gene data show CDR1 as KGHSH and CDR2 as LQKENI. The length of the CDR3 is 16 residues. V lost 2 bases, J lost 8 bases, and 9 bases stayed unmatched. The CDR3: CASSPVGAGGYDEQFF. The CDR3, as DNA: TGTGCCAGCTCACCAGTGGGAGCGGGAGGGTACGATGAGCAGTTCTTC.

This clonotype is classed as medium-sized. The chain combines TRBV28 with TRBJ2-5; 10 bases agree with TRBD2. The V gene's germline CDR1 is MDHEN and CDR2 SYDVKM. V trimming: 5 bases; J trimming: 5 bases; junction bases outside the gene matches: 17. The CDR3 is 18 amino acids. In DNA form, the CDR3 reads TGTGCCAGCAGTCCCTCCGGGCTAGCGGGAGTCCTAGGGGAGACCCAGTACTTC. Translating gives CASSPSGLAGVLGETQYF.

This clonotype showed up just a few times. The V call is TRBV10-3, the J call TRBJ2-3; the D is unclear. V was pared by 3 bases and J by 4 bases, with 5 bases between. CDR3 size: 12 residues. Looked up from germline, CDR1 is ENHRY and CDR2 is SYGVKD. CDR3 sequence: CAISEVADTQYF. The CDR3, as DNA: TGTGCCATCAGTGAAGTCGCAGATACGCAGTATTTT.

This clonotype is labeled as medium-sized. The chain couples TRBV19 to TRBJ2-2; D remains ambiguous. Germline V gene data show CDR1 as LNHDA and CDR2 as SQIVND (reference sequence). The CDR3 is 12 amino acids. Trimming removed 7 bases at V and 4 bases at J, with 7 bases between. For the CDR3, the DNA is TGTGCCAGTAAAGACGGCACCGGGGAGCTGTTTTTT. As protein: CASKDGTGELFF.